This TCR beta chain is drawn from a study of cytomegalovirus exposure and HLA in healthy donors. The germline CDR1 and CDR2 sequences are SGHTA and FQGTGA. The V and J ends lost 1 base and 6 bases respectively, with 12 bases between them. This CDR3 has 15 amino acids. PCR was performed using 60 Vbeta and 13 Jbeta primers. Libraries were prepared by immunoSEQ multiplex PCR; TCRdb keeps only in-frame clonotypes and omits some of them. The data contain tens of thousands of clones, roughly three quarters of them seen just once; the ten biggest clones take up just over 1.4%. The sequenced material came from PBMCs. The TCR comes from a male donor in good health and CMV-seronegative. This chain joins TRBV7-3 and TRBJ2-2, with D perhaps matching TRBD1 (5 bases). This CDR3 is CASSLSSSRAGELFF. The CDR3 DNA reads TGTGCCAGCAGCTTAAGCTCCTCCAGGGCCGGGGAGCTGTTTTTT.